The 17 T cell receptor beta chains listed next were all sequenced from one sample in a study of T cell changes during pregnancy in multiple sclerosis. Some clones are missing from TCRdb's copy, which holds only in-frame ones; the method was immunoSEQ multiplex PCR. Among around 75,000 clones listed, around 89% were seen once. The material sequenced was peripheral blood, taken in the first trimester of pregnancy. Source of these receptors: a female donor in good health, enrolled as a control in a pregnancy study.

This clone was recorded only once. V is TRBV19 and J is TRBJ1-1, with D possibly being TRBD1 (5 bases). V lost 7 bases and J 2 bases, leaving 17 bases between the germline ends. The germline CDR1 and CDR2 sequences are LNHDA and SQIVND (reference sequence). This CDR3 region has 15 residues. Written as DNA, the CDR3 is TGTGCCAGTACCTCCTGGGGGGTCTTAAACACTGAAGCTTTCTTT. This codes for CASTSWGVLNTEAFF.

The CDR3 region is CASSLEVYDGGFDYGYTF. The CDR3 coding sequence is TGCGCCAGCAGCTTGGAAGTTTATGATGGGGGGTTCGACTATGGCTACACCTTC. The V call is TRBV5-1, the J call TRBJ1-2, with D perhaps matching TRBD1 (5 bases). This CDR3 contains 18 residues. V was cut by 0 bases and J by 3 bases, with 21 bases left in between. The V gene's germline CDR1 is SGHRS and CDR2 YFSETQ.

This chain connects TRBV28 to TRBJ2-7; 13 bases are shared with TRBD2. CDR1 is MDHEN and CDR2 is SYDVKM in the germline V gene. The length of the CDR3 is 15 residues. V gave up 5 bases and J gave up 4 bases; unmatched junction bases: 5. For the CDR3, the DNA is TGTGCCAGCAGTCTGAGACTAGCGGGAGGTTACGAGCAGTACTTC. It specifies CASSLRLAGGYEQYF.

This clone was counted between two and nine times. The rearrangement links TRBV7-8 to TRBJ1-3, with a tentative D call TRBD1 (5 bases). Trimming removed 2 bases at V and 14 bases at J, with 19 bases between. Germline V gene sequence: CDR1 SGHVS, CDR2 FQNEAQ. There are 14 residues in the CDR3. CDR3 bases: TGTGCCAGCAGCTTATCCCGGGGCGGGGGTCCTGTATATTTT. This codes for CASSLSRGGGPVYF.

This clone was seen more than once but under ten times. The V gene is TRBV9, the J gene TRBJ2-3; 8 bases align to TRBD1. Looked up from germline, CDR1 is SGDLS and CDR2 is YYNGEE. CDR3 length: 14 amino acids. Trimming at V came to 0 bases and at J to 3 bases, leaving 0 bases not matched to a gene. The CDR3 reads CASSVDRGTDTQYF. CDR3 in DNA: TGTGCCAGCAGCGTAGACAGGGGGACAGATACGCAGTATTTT.

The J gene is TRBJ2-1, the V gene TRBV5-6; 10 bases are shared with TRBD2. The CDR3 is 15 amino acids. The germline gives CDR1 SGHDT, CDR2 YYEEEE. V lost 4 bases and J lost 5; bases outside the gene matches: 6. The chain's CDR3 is CASSKGLAIDNEQFF. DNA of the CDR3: TGTGCCAGCAGCAAGGGACTAGCGATCGACAATGAGCAGTTCTTC.

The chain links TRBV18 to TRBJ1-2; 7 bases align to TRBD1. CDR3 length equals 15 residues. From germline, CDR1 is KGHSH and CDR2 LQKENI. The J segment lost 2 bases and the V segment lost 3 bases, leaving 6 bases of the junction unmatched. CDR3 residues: CASSPDRDLNYGYTF. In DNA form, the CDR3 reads TGTGCCAGCTCACCCGACAGGGATCTCAACTATGGCTACACCTTC.

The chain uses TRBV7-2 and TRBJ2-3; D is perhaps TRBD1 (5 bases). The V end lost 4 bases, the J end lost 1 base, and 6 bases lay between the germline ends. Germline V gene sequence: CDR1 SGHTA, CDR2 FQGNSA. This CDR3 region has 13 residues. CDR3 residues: CASSWGGTDTQYF. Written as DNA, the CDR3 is TGTGCCAGCAGCTGGGGCGGCACAGATACGCAGTATTTT.

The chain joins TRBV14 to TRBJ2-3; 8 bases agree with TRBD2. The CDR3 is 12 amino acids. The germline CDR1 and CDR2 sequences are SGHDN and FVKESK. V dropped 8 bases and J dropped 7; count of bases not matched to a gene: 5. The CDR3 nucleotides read TGTGCCAGCGGAGCGGGAGCTAATACGCAGTATTTT. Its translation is CASGAGANTQYF.

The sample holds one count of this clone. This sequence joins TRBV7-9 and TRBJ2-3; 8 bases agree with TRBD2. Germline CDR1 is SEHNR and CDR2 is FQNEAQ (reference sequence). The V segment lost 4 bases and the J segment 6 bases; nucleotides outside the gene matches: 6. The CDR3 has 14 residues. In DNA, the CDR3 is TGTGCCAGCAGCTCCAGCGGGAGAGTGGATACGCAGTATTTT. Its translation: CASSSSGRVDTQYF.

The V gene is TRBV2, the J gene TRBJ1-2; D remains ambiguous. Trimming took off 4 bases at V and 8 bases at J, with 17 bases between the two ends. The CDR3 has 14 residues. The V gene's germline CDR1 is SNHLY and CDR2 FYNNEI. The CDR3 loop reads CASSGISRHPGYTF. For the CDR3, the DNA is TGTGCCAGCAGTGGTATCAGCAGGCACCCCGGCTACACCTTC.

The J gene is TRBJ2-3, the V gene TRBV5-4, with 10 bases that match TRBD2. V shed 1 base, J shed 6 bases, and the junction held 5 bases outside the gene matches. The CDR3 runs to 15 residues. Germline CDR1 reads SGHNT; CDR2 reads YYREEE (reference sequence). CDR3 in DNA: TGTGCCAGCAGCTTGACTAGCGGGGATGCTGATACGCAGTATTTT. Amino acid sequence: CASSLTSGDADTQYF. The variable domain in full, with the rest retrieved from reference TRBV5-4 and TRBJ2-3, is ETGVTQSPTHLIKTRGQQVTLRCSSQSGHNTVSWYQQALGQGPQFIFQYYREEENGRGNFPPRFSGLQFPNYSSELNVNALELDDSALYLCASSLTSGDADTQYFGPGTRLTVL.

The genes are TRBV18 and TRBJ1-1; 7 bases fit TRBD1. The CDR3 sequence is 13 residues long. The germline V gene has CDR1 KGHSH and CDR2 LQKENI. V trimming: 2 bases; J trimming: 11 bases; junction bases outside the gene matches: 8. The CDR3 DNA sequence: TGTGCCAGCTCACCATGGGACAGCCAAGGGGCTTTCTTT. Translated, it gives CASSPWDSQGAFF.

Here the CDR3 DNA reads TGTGCCAGCAGCCAACTTACACAGGGGATAGCCAAAAACATTCAGTACTTC. Translating it yields CASSQLTQGIAKNIQYF. The chain combines TRBV4-2 with TRBJ2-4; 7 bases line up with TRBD1. The J segment lost 0 bases and the V segment lost 2 bases, leaving 7 bases of the junction unmatched. CDR3 length equals 17 residues. Germline V lookup: CDR1 LGHNA, CDR2 YNFKEQ.

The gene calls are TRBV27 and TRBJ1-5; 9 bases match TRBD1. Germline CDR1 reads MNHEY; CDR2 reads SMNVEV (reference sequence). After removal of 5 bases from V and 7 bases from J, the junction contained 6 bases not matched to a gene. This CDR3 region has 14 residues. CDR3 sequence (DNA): TGTGCCAGCAGTCCGACAGGGGGTCGACAGCCCCAGCATTTT. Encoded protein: CASSPTGGRQPQHF.

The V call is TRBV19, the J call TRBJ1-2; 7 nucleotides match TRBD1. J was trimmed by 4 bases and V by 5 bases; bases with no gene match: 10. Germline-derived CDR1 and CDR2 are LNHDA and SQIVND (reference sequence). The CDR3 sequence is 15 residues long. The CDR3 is CASSVTGRIPYGYTF. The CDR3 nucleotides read TGTGCCAGTAGTGTGACAGGGCGAATCCCCTATGGCTACACCTTC. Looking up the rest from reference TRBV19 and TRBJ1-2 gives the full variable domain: DGGITQSPKYLFRKEGQNVTLSCEQNLNHDAMYWYRQDPGQGLRLIYYSQIVNDFQKGDIAEGYSVSREKKESFPLTVTSAQKNPTAFYLCASSVTGRIPYGYTFGSGTRLTVV.

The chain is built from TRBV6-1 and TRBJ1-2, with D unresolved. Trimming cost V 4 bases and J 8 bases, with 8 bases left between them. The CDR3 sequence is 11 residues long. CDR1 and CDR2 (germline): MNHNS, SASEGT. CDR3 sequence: CASSGTGGYTF. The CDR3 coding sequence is TGTGCCAGCAGTGGGACGGGGGGCTACACCTTC.